The present entry profiles one T cell receptor beta chain with its context. Its target is not known. The V gene lost 0 bases and the J gene lost 7 bases, with 12 bases spanning the gap. Germline values: CDR1 MNHEY, CDR2 SVGAGI. This CDR3 region has 14 residues. PCR amplification relied on 60 Vbeta primers (plus 13 Jbeta primers). Sequenced by immunoSEQ multiplex PCR; TCRdb stores in-frame clones only, minus some. Among roughly 190,000 clones, 75% to 80% were seen once, and the ten largest hold less than 15%. This sample is part of a study of cytomegalovirus exposure and HLA in healthy donors. As for the study in general: An analysis done earlier identified some 120 million unique TCR beta sequences from 150 million to 200 million T cells.

Study-wide results and limits: Productive rates of about 90% or about 30% were seen for most TCR beta V segments in an earlier analysis. Reported findings show TCR beta sequences accurately forecast HLA-A and HLA-B alleles in most subjects. A classifier reportedly called cytomegalovirus status with high sensitivity and specificity.

The clonotype originates from a woman aged 30 to 39 in good health and CMV-seropositive. The sample consisted of PBMCs. The rearrangement links TRBV6-5 to TRBJ1-1, with D tentatively TRBD1 (6 bases). The CDR3 sequence: CASSYSRGGGEAFF. The CDR3 coding sequence is TGTGCCAGCAGTTACTCTAGGGGGGGCGGTGAAGCTTTCTTT.